This T cell receptor (beta chain) was sequenced in a study of tumour-infiltrating T cells in Burkitt lymphoma. Overall study: Repertoire clonality predicted overall and progression-free survival.

Measured with immunoSEQ multiplex PCR; TCRdb has only the in-frame clones, and not every one. The sample holds 15,000 to 20,000 clones, about 80% seen once. This clone occurred a few times. The receptor was isolated from a human donor with diffuse large B-cell lymphoma. Specimen: tumor tissue.

The CDR3 bases are TGTGCCAGCAGTCAAAGGAACCAGGGAAACGAGCAGTACTTC. The encoded protein is CASSQRNQGNEQYF. The genes are TRBV6-6 and TRBJ2-7, with D possibly matching TRBD1 (5 bases). The CDR3 covers 14 residues. In germline, CDR1 is MNHNY, CDR2 SVGAGI (reference sequence). Trimming left V 5 bases short and J 5 bases short, with 16 bases between.